The clone carrying this T cell receptor (beta chain) was picked up a small number of times. Antigen: not known. This sample is part of a study of T cells in Graves' hyperthyroidism and ophthalmopathy. Amplified TCR beta CDR3 regions came from RNA transcripts. First-round RT-PCR with HTBI primers amplified the TCR CDR3 region. TCRdb reprocessed the multiplex PCR reads via MiXCR and lists one record per CDR3 protein. The data show approximately 570,000 distinct CDR3 sequences, 15% to 20% seen once. The length of the CDR3 is 15 residues. Trimming stripped 0 bases from V and 6 bases from J, with 12 bases between. Germline V gene data show CDR1 as SGDLS and CDR2 as YYNGEE. Patients with uncontrolled infections, other autoimmune diseases, pregnancy or lactation were excluded. Over 9 ml of fresh peripheral blood supplied the PBMCs. The study, taken as a whole, reports: From stable hyperthyroidism, ophthalmopathy was set apart by a 13 V-J model.

This receptor was taken from a man aged 35 to 55 with Graves' ophthalmopathy. The specimen sequenced was blood. This chain uses TRBV9 with TRBJ1-4; D is perhaps TRBD1 (5 bases). CDR3 nucleotide sequence: TGTGCCAGCAGCGTAGTTGGGGACGGTGATGAAAAACTGTTTTTT. Its protein is CASSVVGDGDEKLFF.